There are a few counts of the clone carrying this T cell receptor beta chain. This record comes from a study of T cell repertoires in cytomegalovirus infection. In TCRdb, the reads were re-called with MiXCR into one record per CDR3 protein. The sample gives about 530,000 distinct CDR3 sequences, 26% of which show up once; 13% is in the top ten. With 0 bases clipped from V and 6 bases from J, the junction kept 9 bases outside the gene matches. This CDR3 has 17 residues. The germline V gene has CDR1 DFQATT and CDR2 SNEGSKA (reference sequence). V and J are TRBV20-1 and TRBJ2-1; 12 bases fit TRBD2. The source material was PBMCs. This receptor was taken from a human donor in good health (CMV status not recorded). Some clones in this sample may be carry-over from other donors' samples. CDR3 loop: CSARDGRRLAGVNEQFF. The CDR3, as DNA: TGCAGTGCTAGAGATGGACGTAGACTAGCGGGGGTCAATGAGCAGTTCTTC.